This T cell receptor beta chain was documented in a study of blood T cell repertoires in COVID-19. Study overall: Nucleic acid was either cDNA or gDNA, and it came from T cells, B-cell-depleted T cells, or PBMCs.

Original processing methods: Reference gene primer amplification in the assay estimated nucleated cell counts. Libraries were prepared by immunoSEQ multiplex PCR; TCRdb keeps only in-frame clonotypes and omits some of them. V and J calls plus clone size are reproduced from that table; the DNA served to infer D and trimming. The sample has over 85,000 clones, roughly 85% seen once. The germline gives CDR1 SEHNR, CDR2 FQNEAQ (reference sequence). The V and J ends lost 5 bases and 6 bases respectively, with 16 bases between them. This CDR3 has 15 residues. Sequenced input: peripheral blood. The J gene is TRBJ2-2, the V gene TRBV7-9; D is perhaps TRBD1 (6 bases). The sequence was collected from a man aged 50 to 60 with active COVID-19. The CDR3 here is CASSPWQGQPGELFF. The CDR3 DNA is TGTGCCAGCAGCCCCTGGCAGGGGCAACCCGGGGAGCTGTTTTTT.